This entry features one T cell receptor beta chain sequence. The junction departs from the called germline gene at one end, perhaps through a read error. TCRdb re-called the reads with MiXCR, one entry per CDR3 protein. The table shows around 450,000 distinct CDR3 sequences, with 25% to 40% occurring only once. These data are taken from a study of T cell repertoires in cytomegalovirus infection. Study context: CMV infection plus the matching HLA type was flagged by public TCR beta signatures.

This TCR was sampled from a human donor in good health (CMV status not recorded). Some clones in this sample may be carry-over from other donors' samples. The source material was PBMCs.

As DNA, the CDR3 is TGTGCCAGCAGCTCGCCGCTGGGTCTCTATGGCTACCCCTTC. Translated, it gives CASSSPLGLYGYPF. This rearrangement joins TRBV7-4 to TRBJ1-2, with D unresolved. The CDR3 totals 14 residues. Germline V lookup: CDR1 SGHVT, CDR2 SQSDAQ.